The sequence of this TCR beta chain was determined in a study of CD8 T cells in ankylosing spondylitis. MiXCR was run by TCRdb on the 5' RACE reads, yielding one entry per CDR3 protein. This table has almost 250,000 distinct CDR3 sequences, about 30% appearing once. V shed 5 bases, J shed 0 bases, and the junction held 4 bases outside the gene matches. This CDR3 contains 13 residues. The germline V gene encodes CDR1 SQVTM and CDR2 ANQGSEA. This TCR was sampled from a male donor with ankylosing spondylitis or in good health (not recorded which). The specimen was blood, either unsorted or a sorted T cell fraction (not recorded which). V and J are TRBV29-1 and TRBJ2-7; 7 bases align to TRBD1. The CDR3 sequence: CSVQGQDSYEQYF. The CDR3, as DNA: TGCAGCGTTCAAGGACAGGACTCCTACGAGCAGTACTTC.